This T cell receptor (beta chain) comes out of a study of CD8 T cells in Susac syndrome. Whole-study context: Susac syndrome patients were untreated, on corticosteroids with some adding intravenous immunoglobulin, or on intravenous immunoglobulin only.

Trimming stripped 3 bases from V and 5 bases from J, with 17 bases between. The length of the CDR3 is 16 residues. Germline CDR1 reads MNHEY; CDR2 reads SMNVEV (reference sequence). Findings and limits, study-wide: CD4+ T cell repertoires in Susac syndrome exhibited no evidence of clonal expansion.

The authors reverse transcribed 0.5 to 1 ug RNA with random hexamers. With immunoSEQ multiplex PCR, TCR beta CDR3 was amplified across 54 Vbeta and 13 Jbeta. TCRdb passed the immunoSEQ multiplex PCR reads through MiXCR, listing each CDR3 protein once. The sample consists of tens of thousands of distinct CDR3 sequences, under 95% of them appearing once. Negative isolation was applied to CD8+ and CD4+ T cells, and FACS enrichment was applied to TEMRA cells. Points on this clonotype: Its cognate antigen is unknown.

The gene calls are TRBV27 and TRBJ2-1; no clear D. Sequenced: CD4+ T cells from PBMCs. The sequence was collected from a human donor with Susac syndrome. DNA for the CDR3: TGTGCCAGCAGTTTTCTGGGATATACAAATGACAATGAGCAGTTCTTC. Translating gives CASSFLGYTNDNEQFF.